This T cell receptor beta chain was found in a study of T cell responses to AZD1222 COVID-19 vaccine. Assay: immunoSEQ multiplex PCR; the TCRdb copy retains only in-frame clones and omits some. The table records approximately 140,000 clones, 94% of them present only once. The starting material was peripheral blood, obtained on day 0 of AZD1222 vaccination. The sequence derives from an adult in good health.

This CDR3 is CASSGRKQGTGELFF. CDR3 coding DNA: TGTGCCAGCAGTGGTAGGAAGCAGGGCACCGGGGAGCTGTTTTTT. The V gene is TRBV6-4, the J gene TRBJ2-2, with a possible D match to TRBD1 (5 bases). This CDR3 comprises 15 residues. Germline lookup yields CDR1 MRHNA and CDR2 SNTAGT. V gave up 4 bases and J gave up 4 bases, with 13 bases separating them.